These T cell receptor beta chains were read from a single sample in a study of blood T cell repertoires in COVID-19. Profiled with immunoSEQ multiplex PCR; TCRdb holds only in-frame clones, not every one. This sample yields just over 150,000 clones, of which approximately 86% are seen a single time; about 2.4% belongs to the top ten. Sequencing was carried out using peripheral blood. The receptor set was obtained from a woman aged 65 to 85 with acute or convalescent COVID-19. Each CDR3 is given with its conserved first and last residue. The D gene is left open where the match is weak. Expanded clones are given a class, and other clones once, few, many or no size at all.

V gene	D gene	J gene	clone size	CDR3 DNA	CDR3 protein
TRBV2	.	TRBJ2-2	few	TGTGCCAGCAGCCCTAGACCGGGTGGAAGGACCGGGGAGCTGTTTTTT	CASSPRPGGRTGELFF
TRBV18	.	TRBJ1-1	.	TGTGCCAGCGCCCCCCCGGGCGGGCTCGGGAACACTGAAGCTTTCTTT	CASAPPGGLGNTEAFF
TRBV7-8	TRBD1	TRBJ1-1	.	TGTGCCAGCAACGGTGGGGCAGGGGGCATTGACACTGAAGCTTTCTTT	CASNGGAGGIDTEAFF
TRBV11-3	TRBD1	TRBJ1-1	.	TGTGCCAGCAGCCCAGGACAGGGTTCGGGCACTGAAGCTTTCTTT	CASSPGQGSGTEAFF
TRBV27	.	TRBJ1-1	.	TGTGCCAGCAGTTTATTTGGGCCTAACACTGAAGCTTTCTTT	CASSLFGPNTEAFF
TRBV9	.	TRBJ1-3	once	TGTGCCAGCAGCGTCGGAGGAGGAAACACCATATATTTT	CASSVGGGNTIYF
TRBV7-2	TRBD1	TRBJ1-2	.	TGTGCCAGCACTAATCAAGGGACAGGGGATTATGGCTACACCTTC	CASTNQGTGDYGYTF
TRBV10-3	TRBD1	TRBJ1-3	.	TGTGCCATCAGTGCCAGGGGGAACTCTGGAAACACCATATATTTT	CAISARGNSGNTIYF
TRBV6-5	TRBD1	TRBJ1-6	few	TGTGCCAGCAGCCCCGGGACAGGTTATTCACCCCTCCACTTT	CASSPGTGYSPLHF
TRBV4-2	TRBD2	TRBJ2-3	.	TGTGCCAGCAGCCCCATTGCGGGGGGGTCCACGGATACGCAGTATTTT	CASSPIAGGSTDTQYF
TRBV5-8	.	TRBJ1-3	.	TGTGCCAGCAGCTACAGGGCCCTCTCTGGAAACACCATATATTTT	CASSYRALSGNTIYF
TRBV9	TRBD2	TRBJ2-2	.	TGTGCCAGCAGCGCGGGGGGGCGAAGCACCGGGGAGCTGTTTTTT	CASSAGGRSTGELFF
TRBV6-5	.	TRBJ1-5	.	TGTGCCAGCAGTTACCGCGGGGATCAGCCCCAGCATTTT	CASSYRGDQPQHF
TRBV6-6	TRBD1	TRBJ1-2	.	TGTGCCAGCAGCCGAGGACTTCCGGGACAGGGACCTAACTATGGCTACACCTTC	CASSRGLPGQGPNYGYTF
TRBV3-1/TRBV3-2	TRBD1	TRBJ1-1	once	TGTGCCAGCAGGCCGTTTGACAGGGGGAACACTGAAGCTTTCTTT	CASRPFDRGNTEAFF
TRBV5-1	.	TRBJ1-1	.	TGCGCCAGCAATAGGATTGGGGGGGATACTGAAGCTTTCTTT	CASNRIGGDTEAFF
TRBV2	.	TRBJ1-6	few	TGTGCCAGCAGTGATCCAGGTTCCGACCGCCGGTCACCCCTCCACTTT	CASSDPGSDRRSPLHF
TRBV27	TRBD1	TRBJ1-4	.	TGTGCCAGCAGTTTCACAGGGGTGGGTGAAAAACTGTTTTTT	CASSFTGVGEKLFF